This TCR beta chain came from a study of blood T cell repertoires in COVID-19. Looking at the study overall: The United States, Italy and Spain provided the acute and convalescent COVID-19 samples.

Original processing methods: The assay estimated nucleated cells by amplifying reference gene primers. TCRdb keeps only in-frame clones here, not all; method: immunoSEQ multiplex PCR. Clonal size and the V and J genes are those of that table, whereas D and trimming came from the DNA. The table shows about 140,000 clones, with almost 90% occurring only once. CDR1 and CDR2 from the germline V gene are MNHEY and SMNVEV (reference sequence). Trimming took 6 bases from V and 3 from J; bases not matched to a gene: 11. CDR3 length: 16 amino acids. The chain links TRBV27 to TRBJ2-7; 10 nucleotides line up with TRBD1. The specimen was peripheral blood. The source of this sequence is a woman aged 60-70 years with acute or convalescent COVID-19. The CDR3 coding sequence is TGTGCCAGCAGATGGCTACGGACAGGGGGATACTACGAGCAGTACTTC. Its translation: CASRWLRTGGYYEQYF.